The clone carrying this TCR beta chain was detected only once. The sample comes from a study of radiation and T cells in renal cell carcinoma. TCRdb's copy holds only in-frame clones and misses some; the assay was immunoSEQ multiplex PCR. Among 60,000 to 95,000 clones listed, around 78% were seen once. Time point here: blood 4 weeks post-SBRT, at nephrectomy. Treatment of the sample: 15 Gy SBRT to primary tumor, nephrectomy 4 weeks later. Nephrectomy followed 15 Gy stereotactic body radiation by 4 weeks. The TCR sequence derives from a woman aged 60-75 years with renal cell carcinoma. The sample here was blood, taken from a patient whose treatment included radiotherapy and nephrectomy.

The CDR3 loop reads CASSQDLPGQGYGYTF. CDR3 DNA sequence: TGTGCCAGCAGCCAAGATCTCCCGGGACAGGGGTATGGCTACACCTTC. The chain combines TRBV4-2 with TRBJ1-2; 10 nucleotides line up with TRBD1. The CDR3 runs 16 residues. V lost 0 bases and J lost 5; bases outside the gene matches: 6. CDR1 LGHNA and CDR2 YNFKEQ come from the germline V gene.